The present entry profiles one T cell receptor (beta chain) with its context. Amplification used 60 Vbeta primers and 13 Jbeta primers. Here immunoSEQ multiplex PCR was the method, and the copy in TCRdb shows in-frame clones only, minus some. The profile shows 150,000 or so clones, about 75% of them singletons. The source of the sample is a study of cytomegalovirus exposure and HLA in healthy donors. The CDR3 length is 15 residues. The trim removed 7 bases at V and 2 bases at J, leaving 8 bases unmatched. Germline V gene sequence: CDR1 MNHEY, CDR2 SMNVEV (reference sequence). Input material: PBMCs. The sequence came from a male donor in good health and CMV-seronegative. The chain has TRBV27 and TRBJ2-1; 7 nucleotides align to TRBD1. Here the CDR3 reads CASNKRQGTYNEQFF. In nucleotides, the CDR3 is TGTGCCAGCAACAAAAGACAGGGAACCTACAATGAGCAGTTCTTC.